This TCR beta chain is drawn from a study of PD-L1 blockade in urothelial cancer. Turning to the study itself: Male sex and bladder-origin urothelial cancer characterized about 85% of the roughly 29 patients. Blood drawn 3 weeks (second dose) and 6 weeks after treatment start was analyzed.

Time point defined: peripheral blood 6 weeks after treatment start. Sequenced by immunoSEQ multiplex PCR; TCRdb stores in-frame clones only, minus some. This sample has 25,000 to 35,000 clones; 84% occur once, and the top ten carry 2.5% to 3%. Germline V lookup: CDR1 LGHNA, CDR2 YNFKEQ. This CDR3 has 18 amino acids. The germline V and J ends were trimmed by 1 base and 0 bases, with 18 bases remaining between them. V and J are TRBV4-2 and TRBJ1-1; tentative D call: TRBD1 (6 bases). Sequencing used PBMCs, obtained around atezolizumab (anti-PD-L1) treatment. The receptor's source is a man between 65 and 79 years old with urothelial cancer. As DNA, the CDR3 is TGTGCCAGCAGCCAAGGTTATGGTACAGGGTCCGTGAACACTGAAGCTTTCTTT. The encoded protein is CASSQGYGTGSVNTEAFF.